This entry concerns a single T cell receptor beta chain. Its specificity is not known. The sample holds other DNA sequences that translate to the same CDR3. The data originate from a study of graft-versus-host responses after intestinal transplantation. Across the study: The whole recipient group had anti-thymocyte globulin induction followed by tacrolimus and steroids for around three years. Study results and caveats: Researchers found GvH clones in recipient marrow, and some showed up first in ileum or blood.

V was pared by 0 bases and J by 3 bases, with 3 bases of the junction left unmatched. Germline V gene sequence: CDR1 SGDLS, CDR2 YYNGEE. The CDR3 is made up of 15 amino acids. The data were produced by immunoSEQ multiplex PCR, yet TCRdb's version contains in-frame clones alone and is incomplete. Of about 39,000 clones listed, about 93% are singletons. The chain carries TRBV9 and TRBJ2-1; 7 positions match TRBD2. This receptor was taken from a human donor who was the organ donor for an intestinal transplant. The sample was unstimulated CD8+ T cells sorted from spleen or lymph node cells, taken before transplant. The CDR3 coding sequence is TGTGCCAGCAGCGTAGAGGGAGGGTACTACAATGAGCAGTTCTTC. Amino acid sequence: CASSVEGGYYNEQFF.